A single sample is the source of the 8 T cell receptor beta chains below, sequenced in a study of T-cell memory formation after mild COVID-19. TCRdb ran MiXCR on the 5' RACE reads and lists one entry per CDR3 protein. The repertoire holds approximately 350,000 distinct CDR3 sequences, with approximately 15% as singletons. What was sequenced was PBMCs or a T cell subset sorted from them (not recorded which). The receptors here all came from a man aged 18 to 35 who had mild COVID-19 (a few samples of this study predate the infection). Cell type and time point are not known.

The rearrangement links TRBV12-3 or TRBV12-4 to TRBJ1-2; 7 bases fit TRBD1. With 5 bases clipped from V and 5 bases from J, the junction kept 8 bases outside the gene matches. The CDR3 has 14 amino acids. CDR3 nucleotide sequence: TGTGCCAGCAGTACAGGGGCCCGGGGTTATGGCTACACCTTC. This gives the protein CASSTGARGYGYTF.

This clonotype was observed a few times. This sequence joins TRBV9 and TRBJ1-1; D is perhaps TRBD1 (5 bases). Trimming took 4 bases from V and 7 from J, leaving 17 bases between them. CDR1 and CDR2 (germline): SGDLS, YYNGEE. The CDR3 runs to 14 residues. The CDR3: CASSPPVTGGEAFF. CDR3 nucleotides: TGTGCCAGCAGCCCCCCCGTGACGGGGGGTGAAGCTTTCTTT.

A few counts support this clonotype. In DNA, the CDR3 is TGCGCCAGCAGCCCCGGGACTAGCGGGGGGGTAGATACGCAGTATTTT. As protein: CASSPGTSGGVDTQYF. The chain joins TRBV5-1 to TRBJ2-3; TRBD2 matches at 16 bases. Per germline, CDR1 SGHRS and CDR2 YFSETQ. This CDR3 contains 16 residues. J was trimmed by 5 bases and V by 4 bases; bases with no gene match: 4. The entire variable domain, with the rest obtained from reference TRBV5-1 and TRBJ2-3, is as follows: KAGVTQTPRYLIKTRGQQVTLSCSPISGHRSVSWYQQTPGQGLQFLFEYFSETQRNKGNFPGRFSGRQFSNSRSEMNVSTLELGDSALYLCASSPGTSGGVDTQYFGPGTRLTVL.

The rearrangement joins TRBV15 to TRBJ2-1, with 9 bases fitting TRBD1. With V trimmed by 8 bases and J by 8 bases, 10 bases remained unmatched. The germline V gene encodes CDR1 LNHNV and CDR2 YYDKDF (reference sequence). This CDR3 has 14 residues. The CDR3: CATGRGQGPDEQFF. The CDR3, as DNA: TGTGCCACCGGTCGGGGACAGGGTCCGGATGAGCAGTTCTTC.

This clonotype showed up many times. J is TRBJ2-5 and V is TRBV7-3, with 7 bases that match TRBD2. Germline V CDR1 and CDR2: SGHTA, FQGTGA. V dropped 5 bases and J dropped 4; count of bases not matched to a gene: 10. CDR3 size: 15 residues. The CDR3 sequence: CASSRREGSRETQYF. The CDR3 region has the DNA TGTGCCAGCAGCCGTAGGGAGGGTTCGAGAGAGACCCAGTACTTC. The full variable domain, its missing parts supplied by reference TRBV7-3 and TRBJ2-5, is GAGVSQTPSNKVTEKGKYVELRCDPISGHTALYWYRQSLGQGPEFLIYFQGTGAADDSGLPNDRFFAVRPEGSVSTLKIQRTERGDSAVYLCASSRREGSRETQYFGPGTRLLVL.

This chain joins TRBV3-1 and TRBJ1-2, with TRBD1 as a possible D gene (5 bases). CDR1 is LGHDT and CDR2 is YNNKEL in the germline V gene (reference sequence). V dropped 4 bases and J dropped 6 bases, with 12 bases sitting between them. CDR3 length equals 13 residues. CDR3 protein: CASSLARGHGYTF. CDR3 coding DNA: TGTGCCAGCAGCCTCGCAAGGGGCCATGGCTACACCTTC.

This clonotype has just a few counts. The chain uses TRBV13 and TRBJ2-3; TRBD1 agrees at 9 bases. The CDR3 has 14 amino acids. V lost 5 bases and J lost 7; bases outside the gene matches: 7. The germline V gene has CDR1 PRHDT and CDR2 FYEKMQ (reference sequence). Here the CDR3 DNA reads TGTGCCAGCAGCAGTCCGGGACAGGGTTATACGCAGTATTTT. Translation gives CASSSPGQGYTQYF.

Only a few counts were recorded for this clonotype. The chain employs TRBV14 and TRBJ1-3; D not resolved. Germline loops: CDR1 SGHDN, CDR2 FVKESK. The CDR3 length is 17 residues. The V end lost 0 bases, the J end lost 0 bases, and 12 bases lay between the germline ends. The CDR3 DNA reads TGTGCCAGCAGCCAAGATCCCCCAGGCAGCTCTGGAAACACCATATATTTT. Protein: CASSQDPPGSSGNTIYF.